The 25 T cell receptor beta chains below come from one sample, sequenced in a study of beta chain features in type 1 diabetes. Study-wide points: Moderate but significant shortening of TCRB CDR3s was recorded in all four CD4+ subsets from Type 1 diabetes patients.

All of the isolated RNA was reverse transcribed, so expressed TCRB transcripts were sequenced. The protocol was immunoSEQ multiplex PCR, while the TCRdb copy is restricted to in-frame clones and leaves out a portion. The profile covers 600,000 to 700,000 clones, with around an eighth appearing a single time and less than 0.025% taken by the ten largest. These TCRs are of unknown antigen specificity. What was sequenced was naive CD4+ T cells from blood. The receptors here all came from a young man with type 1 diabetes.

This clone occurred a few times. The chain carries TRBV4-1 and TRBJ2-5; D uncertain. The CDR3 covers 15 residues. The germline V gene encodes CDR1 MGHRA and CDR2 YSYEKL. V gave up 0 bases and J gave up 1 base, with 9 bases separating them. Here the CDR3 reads CASSQDGRFQETQYF. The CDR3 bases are TGCGCCAGCAGCCAAGATGGACGGTTCCAAGAGACCCAGTACTTC.

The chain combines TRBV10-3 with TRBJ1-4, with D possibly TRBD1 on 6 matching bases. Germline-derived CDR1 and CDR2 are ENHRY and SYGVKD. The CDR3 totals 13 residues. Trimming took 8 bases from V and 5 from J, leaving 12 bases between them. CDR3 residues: CAIGGRLNEKLFF. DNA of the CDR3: TGTGCCATCGGGGGCCGACTGAATGAAAAACTGTTTTTT.

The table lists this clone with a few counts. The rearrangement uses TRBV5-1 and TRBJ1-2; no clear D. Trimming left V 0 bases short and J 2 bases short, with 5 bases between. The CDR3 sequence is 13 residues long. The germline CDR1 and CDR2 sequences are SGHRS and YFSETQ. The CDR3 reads CASSLAQNYGYTF. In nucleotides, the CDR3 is TGCGCCAGCAGCTTGGCGCAGAACTATGGCTACACCTTC.

The CDR3 DNA reads as TGTGCCAGCAGCCGAGATACATACAATGAGCAGTTCTTC. Amino acid sequence: CASSRDTYNEQFF. The chain carries TRBV14 and TRBJ2-1; D unclear. The germline gives CDR1 SGHDN, CDR2 FVKESK. This CDR3 spans 13 amino acids. Trimming cost V 4 bases and J 4 bases, with 8 bases left between them.

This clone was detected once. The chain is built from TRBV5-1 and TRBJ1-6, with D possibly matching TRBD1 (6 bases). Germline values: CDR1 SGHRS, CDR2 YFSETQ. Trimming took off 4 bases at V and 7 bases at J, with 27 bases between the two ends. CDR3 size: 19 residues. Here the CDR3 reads CASSRTPSGQNFFNSPLHF. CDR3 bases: TGCGCCAGCAGCCGCACTCCCTCAGGACAGAATTTTTTCAATTCACCCCTCCACTTT.

The CDR3 nucleotides read TGTGCCACCAGCGACGCAAGGAACCGAAACACAGATACGCAGTATTTT. It is translated as CATSDARNRNTDTQYF. The chain couples TRBV15 to TRBJ2-3, with D unclear. Germline values: CDR1 LNHNV, CDR2 YYDKDF (reference sequence). The CDR3 is 16 amino acids. V shed 5 bases and J shed 2 bases, with 17 bases lying between them.

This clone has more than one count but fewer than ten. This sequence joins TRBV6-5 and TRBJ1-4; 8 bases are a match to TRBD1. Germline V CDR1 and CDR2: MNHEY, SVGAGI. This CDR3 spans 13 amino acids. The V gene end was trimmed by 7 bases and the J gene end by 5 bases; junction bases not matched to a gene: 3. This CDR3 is CASTRQGNEKLFF. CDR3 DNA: TGTGCCAGCACAAGACAGGGGAATGAAAAACTGTTTTTT.

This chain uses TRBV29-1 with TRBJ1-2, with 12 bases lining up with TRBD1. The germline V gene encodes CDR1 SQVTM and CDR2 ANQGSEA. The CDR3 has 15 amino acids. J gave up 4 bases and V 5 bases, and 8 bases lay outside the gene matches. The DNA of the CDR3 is TGCAGCGTTCCCGGGGACAGGGGGCTTTTCTATGGCTACACCTTC. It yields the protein CSVPGDRGLFYGYTF.

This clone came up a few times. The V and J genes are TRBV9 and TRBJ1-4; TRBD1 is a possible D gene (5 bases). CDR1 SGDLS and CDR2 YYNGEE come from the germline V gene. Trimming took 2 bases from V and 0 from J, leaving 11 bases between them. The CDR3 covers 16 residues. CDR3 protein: CASSVGHLATNEKLFF. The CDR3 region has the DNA TGTGCCAGCAGCGTTGGACATCTCGCAACTAATGAAAAACTGTTTTTT.

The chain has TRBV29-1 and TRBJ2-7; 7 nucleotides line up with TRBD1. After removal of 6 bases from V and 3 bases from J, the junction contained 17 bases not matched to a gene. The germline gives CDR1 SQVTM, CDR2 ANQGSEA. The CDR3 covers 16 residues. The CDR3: CSVISSEAGGFYEQYF. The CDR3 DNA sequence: TGCAGCGTGATTTCCTCAGAGGCAGGGGGTTTCTACGAGCAGTACTTC.

CDR3 DNA: TGTGCCAGCAGCCCACAGGGGGGGACAGAGCTGGGAGAGCAGTACTTC. It specifies CASSPQGGTELGEQYF. V usage is TRBV7-2 and J usage is TRBJ2-7; weak D call: TRBD1 (8 bases). V was clipped by 5 bases and J by 7 bases, with 24 bases between them. CDR3 length: 16 residues. Germline values: CDR1 SGHTA, CDR2 FQGNSA.

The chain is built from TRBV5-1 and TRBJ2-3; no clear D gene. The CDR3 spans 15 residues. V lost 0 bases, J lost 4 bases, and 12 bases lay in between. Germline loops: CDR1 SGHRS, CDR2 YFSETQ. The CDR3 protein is CASSLGLASADTQYF. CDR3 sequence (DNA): TGCGCCAGCAGCTTGGGTCTGGCTTCGGCAGATACGCAGTATTTT.

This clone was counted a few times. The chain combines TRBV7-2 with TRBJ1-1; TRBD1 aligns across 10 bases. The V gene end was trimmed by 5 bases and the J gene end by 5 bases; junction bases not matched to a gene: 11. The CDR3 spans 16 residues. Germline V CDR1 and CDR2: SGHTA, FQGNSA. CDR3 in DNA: TGTGCCAGCAGCCAACCGCCGGGACAGGGGTATACTGAAGCTTTCTTT. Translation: CASSQPPGQGYTEAFF.

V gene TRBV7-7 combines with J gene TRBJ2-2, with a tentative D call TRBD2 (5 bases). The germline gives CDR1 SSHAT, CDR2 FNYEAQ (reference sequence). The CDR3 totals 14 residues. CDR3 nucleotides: TGTGCTAGCGCAAGGGATTCGAACACCGGGGAGCTGTTTTTT. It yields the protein CASARDSNTGELFF.

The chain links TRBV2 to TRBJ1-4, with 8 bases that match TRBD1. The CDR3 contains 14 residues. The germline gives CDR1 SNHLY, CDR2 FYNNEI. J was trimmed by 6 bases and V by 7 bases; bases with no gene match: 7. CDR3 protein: CASTGQGPYEKLFF. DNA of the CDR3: TGTGCCAGCACTGGACAGGGACCTTATGAAAAACTGTTTTTT.

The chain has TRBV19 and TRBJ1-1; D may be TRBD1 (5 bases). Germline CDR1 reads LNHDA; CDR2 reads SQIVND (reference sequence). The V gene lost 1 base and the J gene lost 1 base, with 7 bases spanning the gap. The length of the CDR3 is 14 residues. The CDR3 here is CASSIGQPNTEAFF. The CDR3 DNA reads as TGTGCCAGTAGTATAGGACAGCCGAACACTGAAGCTTTCTTT.

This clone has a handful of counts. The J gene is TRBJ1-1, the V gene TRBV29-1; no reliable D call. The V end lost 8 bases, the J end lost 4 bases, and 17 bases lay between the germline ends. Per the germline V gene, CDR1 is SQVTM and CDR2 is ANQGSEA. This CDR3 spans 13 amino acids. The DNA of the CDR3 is TGCAGCTTCCAAGGGCGGACGAGCACTGAAGCTTTCTTT. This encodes CSFQGRTSTEAFF.

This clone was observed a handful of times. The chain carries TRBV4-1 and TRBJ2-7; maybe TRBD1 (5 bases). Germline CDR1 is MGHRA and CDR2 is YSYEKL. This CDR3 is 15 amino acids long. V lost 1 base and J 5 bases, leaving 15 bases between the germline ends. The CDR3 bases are TGCGCCAGCAGCCAAGGACGCCCCCAGGGCAACGAGCAGTACTTC. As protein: CASSQGRPQGNEQYF.

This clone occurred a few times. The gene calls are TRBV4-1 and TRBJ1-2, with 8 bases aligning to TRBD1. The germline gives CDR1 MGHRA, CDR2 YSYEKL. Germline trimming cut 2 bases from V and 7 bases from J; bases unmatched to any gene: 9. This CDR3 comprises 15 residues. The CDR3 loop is CASSQTPDRDGGYTF. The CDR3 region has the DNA TGCGCCAGCAGCCAAACCCCGGACAGGGACGGTGGCTACACCTTC.

The CDR3 here is CASSLVPSLNTEAFF. CDR3 bases: TGCGCCAGCAGCTTGGTCCCCAGCTTGAACACTGAAGCTTTCTTT. The chain combines TRBV5-1 with TRBJ1-1; D not certain. The CDR3 runs to 15 residues. V was pared by 0 bases and J by 0 bases, with 9 bases between. The germline V gene encodes CDR1 SGHRS and CDR2 YFSETQ.

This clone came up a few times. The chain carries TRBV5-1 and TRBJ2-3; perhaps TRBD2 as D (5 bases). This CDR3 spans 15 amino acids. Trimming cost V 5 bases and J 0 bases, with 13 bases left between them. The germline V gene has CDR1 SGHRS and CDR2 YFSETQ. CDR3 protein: CASRPLGSSTDTQYF. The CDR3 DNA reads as TGCGCCAGCAGGCCCCTTGGGAGTAGCACAGATACGCAGTATTTT.

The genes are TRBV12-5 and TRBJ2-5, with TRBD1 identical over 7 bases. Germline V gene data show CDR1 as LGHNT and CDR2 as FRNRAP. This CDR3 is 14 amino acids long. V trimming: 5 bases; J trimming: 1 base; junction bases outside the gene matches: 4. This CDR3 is CASGQGTAQETQYF. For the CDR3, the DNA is TGTGCTAGTGGTCAAGGGACAGCCCAAGAGACCCAGTACTTC.

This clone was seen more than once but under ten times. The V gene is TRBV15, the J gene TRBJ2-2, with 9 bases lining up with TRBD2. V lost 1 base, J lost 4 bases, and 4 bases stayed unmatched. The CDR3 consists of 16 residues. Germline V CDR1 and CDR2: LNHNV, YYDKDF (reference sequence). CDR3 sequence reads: CATSRAASGVTGELFF. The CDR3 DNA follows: TGTGCCACCAGCAGAGCGGCTAGCGGGGTCACCGGGGAGCTGTTTTTT.

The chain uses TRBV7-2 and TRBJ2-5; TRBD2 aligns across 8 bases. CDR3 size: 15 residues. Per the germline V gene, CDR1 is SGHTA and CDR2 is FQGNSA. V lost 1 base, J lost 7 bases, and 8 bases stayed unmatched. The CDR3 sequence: CASSLGTSRIGTQYF. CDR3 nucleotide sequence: TGTGCCAGCAGCTTAGGGACTAGCCGGATTGGGACCCAGTACTTC.

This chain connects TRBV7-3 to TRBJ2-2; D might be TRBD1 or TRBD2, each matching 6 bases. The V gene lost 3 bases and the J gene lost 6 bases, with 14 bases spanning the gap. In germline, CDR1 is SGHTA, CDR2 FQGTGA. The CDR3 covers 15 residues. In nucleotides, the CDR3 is TGTGCCAGCAGCTTCTCTGGGGGGCAAGCCGGGGAGCTGTTTTTT. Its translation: CASSFSGGQAGELFF.